One and the same sample provided the 30 T cell receptor beta chains below, sequenced in a study of T cells in Graves' hyperthyroidism and ophthalmopathy. The TCR beta CDR3 regions underwent amplification using RNA transcripts as the source. RT-PCR in the first round (using the HTBI primer set) targeted the TCR CDR3. TCRdb called the multiplex PCR reads again in MiXCR, with one record for every CDR3 protein. This table holds roughly 570,000 distinct CDR3 sequences, 35% to 55% found once. The sequenced sample consisted of peripheral blood or thyroid tissue (not recorded which). The receptors here all came from a woman under 30 with Graves' hyperthyroidism.

The rearrangement joins TRBV2 to TRBJ2-5; the D gene is possibly TRBD1 (6 bases). The germline V gene encodes CDR1 SNHLY and CDR2 FYNNEI. V lost 2 bases and J lost 9, with 16 bases in between. The CDR3 sequence is 14 residues long. This CDR3 is CASSERQGIQPQYF. CDR3 nucleotides: TGTGCCAGCAGTGAACGGCAGGGGATTCAGCCCCAGTACTTC. The full variable domain, in which reference TRBV2 and TRBJ2-5 provide the parts outside the CDR3, is EPEVTQTPSHQVTQMGQEVILRCVPISNHLYFYWYRQILGQKVEFLVSFYNNEISEKSEIFDDQFSVERPDGSNFTLKIRSTKLEDSAMYFCASSERQGIQPQYFGPGTRLLVL.

With respect to this clonotype: Possible read error: a much larger clone is one base away. The chain employs TRBV12-3 or TRBV12-4 and TRBJ2-5; D may correspond to TRBD1 or TRBD2 (5 bases each). CDR3 length: 16 amino acids. Trimming took off 5 bases at V and 4 bases at J, with 20 bases between the two ends. The CDR3 sequence is CASSPTDGAQVETQYF. CDR3 in DNA: TGTGCCAGCAGTCCGACGGACGGGGCGCAAGTAGAGACCCAGTACTTC.

This chain joins TRBV7-9 and TRBJ2-5, with 7 bases identical to TRBD1. Germline-derived CDR1 and CDR2 are SEHNR and FQNEAQ (reference sequence). V lost 4 bases to trimming and J lost 11 bases; unmatched junction nucleotides: 7. The CDR3 runs 12 residues. In DNA form, the CDR3 reads TGTGCCAGCAGCTCGGACAGGAGTAATCAGTACTTC. This gives the protein CASSSDRSNQYF.

This clonotype was seen repeatedly, ten times or more. V gene TRBV7-2 combines with J gene TRBJ2-5; no reliable D call. V was clipped by 1 base and J by 0 bases, with 6 bases between them. The CDR3 totals 14 residues. Per germline, CDR1 SGHTA and CDR2 FQGNSA. The CDR3 region has the DNA TGTGCCAGCAGCTTAGAGCTCTACCAAGAGACCCAGTACTTC. Translated: CASSLELYQETQYF.

The chain combines TRBV20-1 with TRBJ2-7; TRBD2 agrees at 7 bases. Germline V CDR1 and CDR2: DFQATT, SNEGSKA (reference sequence). V trimming: 6 bases; J trimming: 7 bases; junction bases outside the gene matches: 24. This CDR3 is 17 amino acids long. This CDR3 is CSARRLGREQRGNEQYF. CDR3 sequence (DNA): TGCAGTGCCAGACGATTGGGGCGGGAGCAGAGGGGCAATGAGCAGTACTTC.

The chain combines TRBV12-3 or TRBV12-4 with TRBJ1-3; D uncertain. With 6 bases removed from V and 0 bases from J, the gap between germline ends came to 9 bases. This CDR3 region has 14 residues. The CDR3 here is CASSPADSGNTIYF. As DNA, the CDR3 is TGTGCCAGCAGCCCCGCCGACTCTGGAAACACCATATATTTT.

This chain connects TRBV7-2 to TRBJ2-6, with 10 bases identical to TRBD1. CDR1 is SGHTA, CDR2 FQGNSA, per germline. This CDR3 has 12 amino acids. Losses at the gene ends were 4 bases for V and 17 bases for J; bases not matched to a gene: 5. The CDR3 DNA sequence: TGTGCCAGCAGCTACGGGACAGGGGTGTTGACTTTC. It translates to CASSYGTGVLTF.

In this sample, this clonotype turned up many times. The chain links TRBV7-9 to TRBJ1-5; 10 nucleotides line up with TRBD1. The CDR3 sequence is 15 residues long. Unmatched junction bases numbered 3, after V lost 5 bases and J lost 2 bases. The germline V gene encodes CDR1 SEHNR and CDR2 FQNEAQ (reference sequence). CDR3 DNA: TGTGCCAGCAGCGGACAGGGGGTTGGCAATCAGCCCCAGCATTTT. Amino acids: CASSGQGVGNQPQHF. The whole variable domain, filled in from reference TRBV7-9 and TRBJ1-5, reads DTGVSQNPRHKITKRGQNVTFRCDPISEHNRLYWYRQTLGQGPEFLTYFQNEAQLEKSRLLSDRFSAERPKGSFSTLEIQRTEQGDSAMYLCASSGQGVGNQPQHFGDGTRLSIL.

This clonotype occurred many times. This chain uses TRBV6-5 with TRBJ2-7; D is unresolved. Germline V gene data show CDR1 as MNHEY and CDR2 as SVGAGI. This CDR3 is built from 13 residues. V was shortened by 7 bases and J by 1 base, with 11 bases between the two germline ends. The chain's CDR3 is CASISKSSYEQYF. CDR3 coding DNA: TGTGCCAGCATCAGTAAGTCATCCTACGAGCAGTACTTC.

This clonotype was seen many times. The chain combines TRBV6-1 with TRBJ2-7; 12 bases are a match to TRBD1. In germline, CDR1 is MNHNS, CDR2 SASEGT. The CDR3 extends over 16 amino acids. V trimming: 6 bases; J trimming: 4 bases; junction bases outside the gene matches: 10. The CDR3 nucleotides are TGTGCCAGCAGCGACACTTCGGGACAGGGGGCTTACGAGCAGTACTTC. It specifies CASSDTSGQGAYEQYF.

This clonotype was picked up many times. This rearrangement joins TRBV10-3 to TRBJ1-1; D may be TRBD1 (6 bases). Trimming stripped 10 bases from V and 3 bases from J, with 12 bases between. From germline, CDR1 is ENHRY and CDR2 SYGVKD. The CDR3 is 12 residues long. The CDR3 spells CATWRGDTEAFF. DNA of the CDR3: TGTGCCACTTGGAGGGGGGACACTGAAGCTTTCTTT.

This clonotype occurred many times. The chain employs TRBV5-6 and TRBJ1-5; tentative D call: TRBD1 (5 bases). CDR1 and CDR2 (germline): SGHDT, YYEEEE. This CDR3 contains 14 residues. The V end lost 0 bases, the J end lost 4 bases, and 8 bases lay between the germline ends. In DNA form, the CDR3 reads TGTGCCAGCAGCTTGGGTTCAGGGAATCAGCCCCAGCATTTT. Protein product: CASSLGSGNQPQHF. The full variable domain, rest sourced from reference TRBV5-6 and TRBJ1-5, is DAGVTQSPTHLIKTRGQQVTLRCSPKSGHDTVSWYQQALGQGPQFIFQYYEEEERQRGNFPDRFSGHQFPNYSSELNVNALLLGDSALYLCASSLGSGNQPQHFGDGTRLSIL.

This clonotype was seen many times. The J gene is TRBJ2-2, the V gene TRBV20-1; 13 nucleotides match TRBD2. This CDR3 spans 19 amino acids. Germline loops: CDR1 DFQATT, CDR2 SNEGSKA (reference sequence). J was trimmed by 7 bases and V by 6 bases; bases with no gene match: 20. DNA of the CDR3: TGCAGTGCCATCATCAGGGGGCTACTAGCGGGAGGGCCGAGCGGGGAGCTGTTTTTT. This gives the protein CSAIIRGLLAGGPSGELFF.

This chain joins TRBV5-1 and TRBJ2-7; TRBD1 matches at 7 bases. The CDR3 covers 13 residues. CDR1 is SGHRS and CDR2 is YFSETQ in the germline V gene. The junction had 7 bases not matched to a gene; V was cut back by 3 bases and J by 7 bases. DNA of the CDR3: TGCGCCAGCAGCTCCACTGGGACAGAAGAGCAGTACTTC. It translates to CASSSTGTEEQYF.

In this sample, this clonotype turned up a few times. J is TRBJ1-2 and V is TRBV18; D is perhaps TRBD1 (6 bases). V was cut by 3 bases and J by 3 bases, with 11 bases left in between. There are 14 residues in the CDR3. The germline gives CDR1 KGHSH, CDR2 LQKENI. This chain's CDR3 is CASSPRTVDYGYTF. Written as DNA, the CDR3 is TGTGCCAGCTCACCCCGGACAGTCGACTATGGCTACACCTTC.

The V and J genes are TRBV5-6 and TRBJ2-2, with D perhaps being TRBD1 or TRBD2 (5 bases each). V was clipped by 0 bases and J by 1 base, with 10 bases between them. This CDR3 region has 16 residues. Germline values: CDR1 SGHDT, CDR2 YYEEEE. CDR3: CASSLVGTLNTGELFF. CDR3 bases: TGTGCCAGCAGCTTGGTCGGGACGTTGAACACCGGGGAGCTGTTTTTT.

This clonotype was observed many times. The J gene is TRBJ1-2, the V gene TRBV12-3 or TRBV12-4, with no clear D. The CDR3 extends over 16 amino acids. The ends were cut back, 1 base at V and 4 bases at J, with 16 bases in the middle. As DNA, the CDR3 is TGTGCCAGCAGTTTAGTGTGGTTCCCCCGAAGCTATGGCTACACCTTC. Amino acid sequence: CASSLVWFPRSYGYTF.

The chain recombines TRBV3-1 with TRBJ2-2, with D perhaps TRBD2 (5 bases). This CDR3 spans 14 amino acids. Germline V CDR1 and CDR2: LGHDT, YNNKEL (reference sequence). V shed 1 base and J shed 2 bases, with 5 bases lying between them. The CDR3 coding sequence is TGTGCCAGCAGCCAAGCGGGAAACACCGGGGAGCTGTTTTTT. This gives the protein CASSQAGNTGELFF. Based on the CDR3 plus reference TRBV3-1 and TRBJ2-2, the full variable domain is DTAVSQTPKYLVTQMGNDKSIKCEQNLGHDTMYWYKQDSKKFLKIMFSYNNKELIINETVPNRFSPKSPDKAHLNLHINSLELGDSAVYFCASSQAGNTGELFFGEGSRLTVL.

This clonotype was observed many times. V is TRBV10-2 and J is TRBJ2-2; D might be TRBD1 (6 bases). This CDR3 spans 12 amino acids. Germline loops: CDR1 WSHSY, CDR2 SAAADI. Trimming took 8 bases from V and 4 from J, leaving 8 bases between them. CDR3 in amino acids: CASHRVTGELFF. The DNA of the CDR3 is TGCGCCAGCCACAGGGTCACCGGGGAGCTGTTTTTT.

Notes on this clonotype: Being one base from a much bigger clone, this may be a read error. The chain recombines TRBV5-1 with TRBJ2-7; TRBD1 aligns across 10 bases. This CDR3 has 15 amino acids. Looked up from germline, CDR1 is SGHRS and CDR2 is YFSETQ. In nucleotides, the CDR3 is TGCGTCAGCAGCAACGCCGGGACAGGGGTTTCGGAGCAGTACTTC. Translated: CVSSNAGTGVSEQYF.

The chain combines TRBV20-1 with TRBJ2-3; weak D call: TRBD1 (6 bases). Germline V gene data show CDR1 as DFQATT and CDR2 as SNEGSKA (reference sequence). Between the trimmed V and J ends, which lost 5 bases and 4 bases, there was a span of 13 bases. The CDR3 runs to 13 residues. CDR3 residues: CSAYRAPADTQYF. The CDR3 nucleotides are TGCAGTGCTTACAGGGCCCCAGCAGATACGCAGTATTTT.

The V and J genes are TRBV12-3 or TRBV12-4 and TRBJ2-1; 7 bases align to TRBD1. The CDR3 spans 11 residues. V shed 3 bases and J 11 bases; nucleotides not matched to a gene: 1. The CDR3 reads CASSLTGQQFF. The CDR3 DNA is TGTGCCAGCAGTTTGACAGGGCAGCAGTTCTTC.

This clonotype was recorded many times. The chain employs TRBV10-3 and TRBJ1-2; TRBD1 agrees at 9 bases. The CDR3 extends over 16 amino acids. The J segment lost 3 bases and the V segment lost 6 bases, leaving 11 bases of the junction unmatched. CDR1 and CDR2 (germline): ENHRY, SYGVKD. The CDR3 nucleotides are TGTGCCATCAGCCTAATTGAGGACAGGGGCGACTATGGCTACACCTTC. Protein: CAISLIEDRGDYGYTF.

V is TRBV24-1 and J is TRBJ2-7, with 13 bases aligning to TRBD2. The end of the DNA is better explained by TRBJ2-1, so the J call may be wrong. Germline V gene lookup returns CDR1 KGHDR and CDR2 SFDVKD. CDR3 length equals 14 residues. The CDR3 sequence: CATSITSGRAMQFF. DNA of the CDR3: TGTGCCACCAGTATCACTAGCGGGAGGGCGATGCAGTTCTTC.

This clonotype was observed a handful of times. This chain joins TRBV13 and TRBJ2-7, with 10 positions matching TRBD1. The V gene's germline CDR1 is PRHDT and CDR2 FYEKMQ (reference sequence). CDR3 length equals 16 residues. Trimming cost V 6 bases and J 2 bases; bases outside gene matches: 10. The CDR3 DNA reads TGTGCCAGCAGTCTTCTCGGAGGGACAGGGGCCTACGAGCAGTACTTC. It specifies CASSLLGGTGAYEQYF.

The rearrangement joins TRBV7-2 to TRBJ1-4, with D unclear. Trimming shortened V by 5 bases and J by 4 bases, and 11 bases separated the two germline ends. Germline CDR1 and CDR2: SGHTA and FQGNSA. CDR3 length equals 14 residues. CDR3 region: CASSVYVSNEKLFF. The CDR3 DNA is TGTGCCAGCAGCGTGTACGTTAGTAATGAAAAACTGTTTTTT. Full variable domain (missing parts from reference TRBV7-2 and TRBJ1-4): GAGVSQSPSNKVTEKGKDVELRCDPISGHTALYWYRQSLGQGLEFLIYFQGNSAPDKSGLPSDRFSAERTGGSVSTLTIQRTQQEDSAVYLCASSVYVSNEKLFFGSGTQLSVL.

In DNA, the CDR3 is TGCAGCGTTGCTGTGGCTAGCGGGAGGGAGGCCGAGCAGTACTTC. Translating it yields CSVAVASGREAEQYF. The chain couples TRBV29-1 to TRBJ2-7; TRBD2 matches at 12 bases. The germline CDR1 and CDR2 sequences are SQVTM and ANQGSEA. The CDR3 has 15 residues. Trimming cost V 4 bases and J 6 bases; bases outside gene matches: 10.

J is TRBJ1-2 and V is TRBV7-6; 11 nucleotides agree with TRBD1. The CDR3 has 15 residues. From germline, CDR1 is SGHVS and CDR2 FNYEAQ. With 5 bases clipped from V and 3 bases from J, the junction kept 5 bases outside the gene matches. The CDR3 sequence is CASSPGQGDHYGYTF. The CDR3 DNA reads TGTGCCAGCAGCCCGGGACAGGGGGATCACTATGGCTACACCTTC.

This rearrangement joins TRBV7-3 to TRBJ1-2, with TRBD1 matching 9 bases. The CDR3 is made up of 15 amino acids. Looked up from germline, CDR1 is SGHTA and CDR2 is FQGTGA. After removal of 6 bases from V and 4 bases from J, the junction contained 9 bases not matched to a gene. The CDR3 DNA sequence: TGTGCCAGCAGTCTTCCACAGGGGGCGATCTATGGCTACACCTTC. Translation gives CASSLPQGAIYGYTF.

This clonotype was detected many times. A read error may account for a junction end that differs from germline. This chain connects TRBV29-1 to TRBJ2-7, with D maybe TRBD2 (6 bases). In germline, CDR1 is SQVTM, CDR2 ANQGSEA. The CDR3 has 14 amino acids. For the CDR3, the DNA is TGCAGCGTTGATGGAGGGGAACGGGCCTACGAGCAGCACTTC. This codes for CSVDGGERAYEQHF.